What follows describes a single TCR beta chain. The repertoire was sequenced with immunoSEQ multiplex PCR; TCRdb's copy has only in-frame clones and lacks some. The sample lists 40,000 to 60,000 clones; 90% were seen once. These data belong to a study of T cell changes during pregnancy in multiple sclerosis. V dropped 5 bases and J dropped 0 bases, with 12 bases sitting between them. The CDR3 has 14 residues. CDR1 and CDR2 from the germline V gene are SGDLS and YYNGEE. The TCR comes from a female donor in good health, enrolled as a control in a pregnancy study. The rearrangement links TRBV9 to TRBJ2-7; no firm D call. Sequencing was performed on peripheral blood, taken in the first trimester of pregnancy. This CDR3 reads CASSVEAASYEQYF. CDR3 nucleotide sequence: TGTGCCAGCAGTGTCGAGGCTGCCTCCTACGAGCAGTACTTC.